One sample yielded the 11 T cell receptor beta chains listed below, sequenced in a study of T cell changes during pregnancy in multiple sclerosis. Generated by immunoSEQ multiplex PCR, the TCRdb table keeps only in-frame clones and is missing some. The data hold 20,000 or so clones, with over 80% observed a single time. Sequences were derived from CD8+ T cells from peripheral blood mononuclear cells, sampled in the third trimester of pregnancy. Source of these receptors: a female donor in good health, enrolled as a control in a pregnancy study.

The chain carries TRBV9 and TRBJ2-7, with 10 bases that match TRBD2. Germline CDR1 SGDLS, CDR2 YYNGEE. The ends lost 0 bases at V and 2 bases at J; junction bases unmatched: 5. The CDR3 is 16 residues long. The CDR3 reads CASSVGTSGTTYEQYF. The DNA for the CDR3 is TGTGCCAGCAGCGTAGGCACTAGCGGGACTACCTACGAGCAGTACTTC.

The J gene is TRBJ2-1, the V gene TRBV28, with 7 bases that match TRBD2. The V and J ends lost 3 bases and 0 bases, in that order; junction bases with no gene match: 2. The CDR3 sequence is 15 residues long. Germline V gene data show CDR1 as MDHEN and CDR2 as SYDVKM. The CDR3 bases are TGTGCCAGCAGTTTGCGGGGGAGCTCCTACAATGAGCAGTTCTTC. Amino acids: CASSLRGSSYNEQFF. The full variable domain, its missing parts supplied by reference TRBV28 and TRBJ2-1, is DVKVTQSSRYLVKRTGEKVFLECVQDMDHENMFWYRQDPGLGLRLIYFSYDVKMKEKGDIPEGYSVSREKKERFSLILESASTNQTSMYLCASSLRGSSYNEQFFGPGTRLTVL.

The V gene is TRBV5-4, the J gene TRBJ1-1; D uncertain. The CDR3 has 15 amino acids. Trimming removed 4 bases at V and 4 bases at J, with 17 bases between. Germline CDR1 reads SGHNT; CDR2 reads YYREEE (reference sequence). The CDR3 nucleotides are TGTGCCAGCAGCCCCGGGGAGGGAGGGAGCACTGAAGCTTTCTTT. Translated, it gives CASSPGEGGSTEAFF.

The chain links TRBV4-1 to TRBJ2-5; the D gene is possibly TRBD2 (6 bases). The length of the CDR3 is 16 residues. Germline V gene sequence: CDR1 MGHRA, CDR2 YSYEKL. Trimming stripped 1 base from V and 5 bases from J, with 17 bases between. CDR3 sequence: CASSQGGRGARETQYF. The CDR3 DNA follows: TGCGCCAGCAGCCAAGGAGGGCGCGGGGCCAGGGAGACCCAGTACTTC.

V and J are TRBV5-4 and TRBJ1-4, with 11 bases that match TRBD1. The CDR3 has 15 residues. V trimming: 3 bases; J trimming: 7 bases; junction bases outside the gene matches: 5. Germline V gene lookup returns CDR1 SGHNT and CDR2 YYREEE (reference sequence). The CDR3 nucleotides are TGTGCCAGCAGCTCGCGGGACAGGGGGGGTGAAAAACTGTTTTTT. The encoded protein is CASSSRDRGGEKLFF. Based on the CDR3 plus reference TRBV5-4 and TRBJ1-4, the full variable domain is ETGVTQSPTHLIKTRGQQVTLRCSSQSGHNTVSWYQQALGQGPQFIFQYYREEENGRGNFPPRFSGLQFPNYSSELNVNALELDDSALYLCASSSRDRGGEKLFFGSGTQLSVL.

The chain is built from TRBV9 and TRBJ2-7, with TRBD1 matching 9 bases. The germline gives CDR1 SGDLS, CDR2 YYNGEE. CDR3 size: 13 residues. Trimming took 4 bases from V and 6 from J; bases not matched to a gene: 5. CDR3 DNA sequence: TGTGCCAGCAGCTCGACAGGGGGGCGCGAGCAGTACTTC. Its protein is CASSSTGGREQYF.

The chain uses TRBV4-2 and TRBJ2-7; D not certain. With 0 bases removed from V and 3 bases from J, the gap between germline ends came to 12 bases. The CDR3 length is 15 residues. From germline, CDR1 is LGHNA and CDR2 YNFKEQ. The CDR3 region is CASSQEPDHNYEQYF. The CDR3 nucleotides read TGTGCCAGCAGCCAAGAACCCGATCACAACTACGAGCAGTACTTC.

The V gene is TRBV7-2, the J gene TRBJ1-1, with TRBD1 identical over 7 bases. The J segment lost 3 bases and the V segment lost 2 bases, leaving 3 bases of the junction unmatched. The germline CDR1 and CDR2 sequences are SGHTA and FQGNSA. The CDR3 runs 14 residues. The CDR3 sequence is CASSLQGGDTEAFF. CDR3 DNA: TGTGCCAGCAGCTTACAGGGGGGTGACACTGAAGCTTTCTTT. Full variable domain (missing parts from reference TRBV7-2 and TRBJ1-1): GAGVSQSPSNKVTEKGKDVELRCDPISGHTALYWYRQSLGQGLEFLIYFQGNSAPDKSGLPSDRFSAERTGGSVSTLTIQRTQQEDSAVYLCASSLQGGDTEAFFGQGTRLTVV.

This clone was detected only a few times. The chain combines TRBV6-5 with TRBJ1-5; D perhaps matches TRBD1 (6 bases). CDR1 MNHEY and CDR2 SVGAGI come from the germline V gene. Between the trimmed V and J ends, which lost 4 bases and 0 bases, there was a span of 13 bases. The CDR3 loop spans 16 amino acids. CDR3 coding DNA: TGTGCCAGCAGTTCCGGGACACCTGATAGCAATCAGCCCCAGCATTTT. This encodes CASSSGTPDSNQPQHF.

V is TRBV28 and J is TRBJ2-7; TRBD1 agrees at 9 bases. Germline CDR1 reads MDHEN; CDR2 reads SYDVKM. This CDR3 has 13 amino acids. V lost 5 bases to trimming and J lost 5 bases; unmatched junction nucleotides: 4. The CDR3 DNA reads TGTGCCAGCAGTCCGGGACAGGGTAACGAGCAGTACTTC. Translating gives CASSPGQGNEQYF.

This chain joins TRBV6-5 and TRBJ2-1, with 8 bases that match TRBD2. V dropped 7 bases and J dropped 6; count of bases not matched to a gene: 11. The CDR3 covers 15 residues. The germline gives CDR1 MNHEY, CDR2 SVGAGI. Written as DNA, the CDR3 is TGTGCCAGCACTTCGGGGGGGCTAGCGGGCAATGAGCAGTTCTTC. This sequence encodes CASTSGGLAGNEQFF.